This is a list of T cell receptor beta chains from one sample in a study of blood T cell repertoires in COVID-19. Measured with immunoSEQ multiplex PCR; TCRdb has only the in-frame clones, and not every one. The data contain about 330,000 clones, more than 70% of them singletons. Sequencing was performed on peripheral blood. These receptors came from a woman aged 50 to 65 with acute or convalescent COVID-19. Both conserved end residues are part of each CDR3. D genes are given only for firm matches. Clone sizes are given selectively: once, few, many, or a class where the clone is expanded.

cdr3_nt	cdr3_aa	v_call	j_call	clone_size	d_call
TGTGCCAGCAGCCTACAGGGGGCGCGTACTGAAGCTTTCTTT	CASSLQGARTEAFF	TRBV7-9	TRBJ1-1	-	TRBD1
TGTGCCAGCAGCGTAGTCGGGGCCGCGGAGGGTGGCTACACCTTC	CASSVVGAAEGGYTF	TRBV9	TRBJ1-2	-	-
TGTGCCAGCAGGGATGGCGGGAGGGCCTCAGATACGCAGTATTTT	CASRDGGRASDTQYF	TRBV11-3	TRBJ2-3	-	TRBD2
TGTGCCAGTAGTGCTAGCGGGACCTGGGGTACGCAGTATTTT	CASSASGTWGTQYF	TRBV19	TRBJ2-3	once	TRBD2
TGCAGTGTGGGACAAAACTACGAGCAGTACTTC	CSVGQNYEQYF	TRBV20-1	TRBJ2-7	-	-
TGTGCCAGCAGCCAAGACTCGGGGGATGGCTACACCTTC	CASSQDSGDGYTF	TRBV7-9	TRBJ1-2	-	-
TGTGCCAGCAGCGCGCTACAGGGTACTGGTAATTCACCCCTCCACTTT	CASSALQGTGNSPLHF	TRBV9	TRBJ1-6	-	-
TGTGCCAGCAGTTACTCCGCTTGGACAGCGACTAACTATGGCTACACCTTC	CASSYSAWTATNYGYTF	TRBV6-2/TRBV6-3	TRBJ1-2	-	-
TGTGCCAGCAACTCGCAGGGGGCGTTCTATGGCTACACCTTC	CASNSQGAFYGYTF	TRBV9	TRBJ1-2	-	TRBD1
TGCAGCGTTGAAGGGTACGGGATCCGAAAAAACATTCAGTACTTC	CSVEGYGIRKNIQYF	TRBV29-1	TRBJ2-4	-	-
TGTGCCAGCAGCCCAAGAGCCAGGGCCTACGAGCAGTACTTC	CASSPRARAYEQYF	TRBV7-8	TRBJ2-7	once	-
TGCGCCAGCAGCTTGGGGACTAGCGGTAACACAGATACGCAGTATTTT	CASSLGTSGNTDTQYF	TRBV5-1	TRBJ2-3	-	TRBD2
TGTGCCAGCAGCCAAGACCCAGGGAACACCATATATTTT	CASSQDPGNTIYF	TRBV14	TRBJ1-3	once	-
TGTGCCAGTAGTATCACGTCCCCGGGGACAGGGACAAACACCGGGGAGCTGTTTTTT	CASSITSPGTGTNTGELFF	TRBV19	TRBJ2-2	-	TRBD1
TGTGCCAGCAGCGTACGCAGCGGGACGCGAACTGAGCAGTTCTTC	CASSVRSGTRTEQFF	TRBV9	TRBJ2-1	-	TRBD2
TGTGCCAGCAGCTTCCGTGGAGGAAATGAGCAGTTCTTC	CASSFRGGNEQFF	TRBV7-2	TRBJ2-1	once	-
TGTGCCAGCAGTGAAGCAGTCAGGGCTCCTGGAAACACCATATATTTT	CASSEAVRAPGNTIYF	TRBV2	TRBJ1-3	-	-
TGTGCCAGCAGTCCCGGGACAGTGAACACTGAAGCTTTCTTT	CASSPGTVNTEAFF	TRBV27	TRBJ1-1	-	TRBD1
TGTGCCAGCAGTTATTTAGACGAGCAGTACTTC	CASSYLDEQYF	TRBV6-5	TRBJ2-7	few	-
TGTGCCAGCAGCTATACTAGATCACTAGCCTACGAGCAGTACTTC	CASSYTRSLAYEQYF	TRBV13	TRBJ2-7	-	-
TGTGCCAGCAGCCCCGGAGCAGGGAGCACAGATACGCAGTATTTT	CASSPGAGSTDTQYF	TRBV5-4	TRBJ2-3	once	-
TGTGCCTGGAGTAGGACTAGCGGGAGCGAGCAGTACTTC	CAWSRTSGSEQYF	TRBV30	TRBJ2-7	-	TRBD2
TGTGCCAGCTCACCGGGTACAGGGGATGAGACCCAGTACTTC	CASSPGTGDETQYF	TRBV18	TRBJ2-5	-	TRBD1
TGTGCCAGCAGCTTGCTACGAGGTCCGGGTCAGCCCCAGCATTTT	CASSLLRGPGQPQHF	TRBV5-8	TRBJ1-5	-	-
TGTGCCAGCTCACCTGACAGGGTGAACTATGGCTACACCTTC	CASSPDRVNYGYTF	TRBV18	TRBJ1-2	once	TRBD1
TGTGCCAGCAGCCAAGTCTCCACGACAGGTCTTTGGTACTTC	CASSQVSTTGLWYF	TRBV14	TRBJ2-7	-	-
TGTGCCTGGGGAACAGGACTAGCGGGAGTTCAGTACTTC	CAWGTGLAGVQYF	TRBV30	TRBJ2-7	-	TRBD2
TGTGCCAGCAGTTCCCTCCAGAACACAGATACGCAGTATTTT	CASSSLQNTDTQYF	TRBV6-2/TRBV6-3	TRBJ2-3	-	-
TGTGCCAGCAGTTACTCGGGCCCGGGAGGGTACGAGCAGTACTTC	CASSYSGPGGYEQYF	TRBV6-5	TRBJ2-7	many	TRBD2
TGTGCCAGCAGTTTCAACCGGGATACTGAAGCTTTCTTT	CASSFNRDTEAFF	TRBV12-3/TRBV12-4	TRBJ1-1	-	-
TGTGCCAGCAGCCAGGTCGCGGGAGGGATCTACAATGAGCAGTTCTTC	CASSQVAGGIYNEQFF	TRBV4-2	TRBJ2-1	-	TRBD2
TGTGCCAGCAGTCCCGACGGGAGCCCGACAGATACGCAGTATTTT	CASSPDGSPTDTQYF	TRBV27	TRBJ2-3	-	-
TGTGCCAGCAGTTACGGGTCCGGAGGTTACGAGCAGTACTTC	CASSYGSGGYEQYF	TRBV6-2/TRBV6-3	TRBJ2-7	-	-
TGTGCCAGCAGTTTACCCCGTGACAGGGGCTACGAGCAGTACTTC	CASSLPRDRGYEQYF	TRBV28	TRBJ2-7	-	TRBD1
TGTGCCAGTCGAGACGGGACAGGGGGCGTCGGAACTGAAGCTTTCTTT	CASRDGTGGVGTEAFF	TRBV3-1/TRBV3-2	TRBJ1-1	-	TRBD1
TGTGCCAGCAGTGAAGGCAGGGCGAACACCGGGGAGCTGTTTTTT	CASSEGRANTGELFF	TRBV6-1	TRBJ2-2	-	-
TGCGCCAGCAGCCGAGGACAGGGATCCCTATACGGCTACACCTTC	CASSRGQGSLYGYTF	TRBV4-3	TRBJ1-2	-	TRBD1
TGTGCCAGCAGCGTCGGGGGCTATGGCTACACCTTC	CASSVGGYGYTF	TRBV9	TRBJ1-2	-	-
TGTGCCAGCAGTGTACAGGGGGGTGGCACTGAAGCTTTCTTT	CASSVQGGGTEAFF	TRBV2	TRBJ1-1	-	TRBD1